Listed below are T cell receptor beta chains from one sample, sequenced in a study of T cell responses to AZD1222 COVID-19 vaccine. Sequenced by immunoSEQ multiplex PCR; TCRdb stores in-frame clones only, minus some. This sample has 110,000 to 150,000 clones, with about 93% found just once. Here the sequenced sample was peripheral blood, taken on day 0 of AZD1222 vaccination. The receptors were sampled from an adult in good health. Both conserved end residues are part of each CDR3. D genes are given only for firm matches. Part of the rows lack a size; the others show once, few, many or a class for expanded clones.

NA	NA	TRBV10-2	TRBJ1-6	CASRDIIYNSPLHF	TGCGCCAGCAGGGACATAATCTATAATTCACCCCTCCACTTT
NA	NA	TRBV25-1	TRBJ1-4	CASSEAQGEKLFF	TGTGCCAGCAGTGAAGCGCAGGGTGAAAAACTGTTTTTT
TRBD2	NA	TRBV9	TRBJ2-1	CASSPGVAGGGEQFF	TGTGCCAGCAGCCCCGGGGTAGCGGGAGGGGGTGAGCAGTTCTTC
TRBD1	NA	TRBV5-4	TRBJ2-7	CASSLAGDSLSYEQYF	TGTGCCAGCAGCTTGGCCGGGGACAGTCTATCCTACGAGCAGTACTTC
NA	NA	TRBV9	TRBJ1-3	CASSVGPGLPGNTIYF	TGTGCCAGCAGCGTAGGGCCAGGTCTACCTGGAAACACCATATATTTT
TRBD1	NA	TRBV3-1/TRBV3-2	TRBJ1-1	CAIRGPNTEAFF	TGTGCCATCAGGGGGCCGAACACTGAAGCTTTCTTT
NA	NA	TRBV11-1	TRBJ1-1	CASSLSGMNTEAFF	TGTGCCAGCAGCTTGTCAGGGATGAACACTGAAGCTTTCTTT
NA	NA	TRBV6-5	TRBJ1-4	CASTEGMAGEGKLFF	TGTGCCAGCACCGAAGGCATGGCAGGGGAGGGAAAACTGTTTTTT
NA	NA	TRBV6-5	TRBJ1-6	CATSRSPNSPLHF	TGTGCCACCTCGCGGAGTCCCAATTCACCCCTCCACTTT
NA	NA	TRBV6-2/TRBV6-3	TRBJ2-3	CASSYVRSSADTQYF	TGTGCCAGCAGTTACGTCCGTAGCAGTGCAGATACGCAGTATTTT
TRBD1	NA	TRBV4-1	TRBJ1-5	CASSHDGTDNQPQHF	TGCGCCAGCAGCCATGACGGGACAGACAATCAGCCCCAGCATTTT
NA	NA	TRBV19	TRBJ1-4	CASSSHRVPANEKLFF	TGTGCCAGTAGTTCCCACAGGGTACCGGCTAATGAAAAACTGTTTTTT
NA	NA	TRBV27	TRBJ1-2	CASSPGGSAGYTF	TGTGCCAGCAGTCCGGGGGGTTCGGCTGGCTACACCTTC
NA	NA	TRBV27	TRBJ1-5	CASSPNRELSNQPQHF	TGTGCCAGCAGTCCCAACAGGGAGCTTAGCAATCAGCCCCAGCATTTT
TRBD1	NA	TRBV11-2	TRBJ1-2	CASSSRDRGVYGYTF	TGTGCCAGCAGCTCACGGGACAGGGGGGTGTATGGCTACACCTTC
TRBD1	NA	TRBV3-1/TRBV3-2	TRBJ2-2	CASSQDRGRGTGELFF	TGTGCCAGCAGCCAGGACAGGGGGCGAGGCACCGGGGAGCTGTTTTTT
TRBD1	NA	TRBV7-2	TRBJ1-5	CASSLRGPFNQPQHF	TGTGCCAGCAGCTTGAGGGGGCCCTTCAATCAGCCCCAGCATTTT
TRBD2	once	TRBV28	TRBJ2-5	CASSFLASGRRETQYF	TGTGCCAGCAGTTTCTTAGCTAGCGGGAGACGAGAGACCCAGTACTTC
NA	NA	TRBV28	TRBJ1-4	CASSFRAINEKLFF	TGTGCCAGCAGTTTCAGGGCTATTAATGAAAAACTGTTTTTT
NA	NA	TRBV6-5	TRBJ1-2	CASSSVRENYGYTF	TGTGCCAGCAGTTCCGTCAGGGAGAACTATGGCTACACCTTC
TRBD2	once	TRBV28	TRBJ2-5	CASSLTSGTKTQYF	TGTGCCAGCAGTCTGACTAGCGGGACAAAGACCCAGTACTTC
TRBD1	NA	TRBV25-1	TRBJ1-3	CASSGRTGAGNTIYF	TGTGCCAGCAGTGGACGGACAGGGGCTGGAAACACCATATATTTT
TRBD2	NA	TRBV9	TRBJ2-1	CASSVSGLSSYNEQFF	TGTGCCAGCAGCGTTAGCGGGCTGTCGTCCTACAATGAGCAGTTCTTC
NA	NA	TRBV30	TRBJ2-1	CAWSVSGQNNEQFF	TGTGCCTGGAGTGTAAGCGGGCAGAACAATGAGCAGTTCTTC